This T cell receptor beta chain comes out of a study of OX40 agonist ivuxolimab in advanced cancers. This CDR3 has 11 amino acids. CDR1 and CDR2 (germline): DFQATT, SNEGSKA (reference sequence). Trimming took off 2 bases at V and 7 bases at J, with 8 bases between the two ends. The repertoire was sequenced with immunoSEQ multiplex PCR; TCRdb's copy has only in-frame clones and lacks some. The sample has about 90,000 clones; more than 80% are singletons. The input for sequencing was CD4+ or CD8+ T cells sorted from blood, taken in a trial of the OX40 agonist ivuxolimab. V usage is TRBV20-1 and J usage is TRBJ2-5, with D perhaps TRBD1 (5 bases). The receptor was isolated from an adult with an advanced solid tumor such as melanoma, head and neck, liver or kidney cancer. This CDR3 reads CSARTGATQYF. The CDR3 nucleotides are TGCAGTGCTAGAACAGGAGCGACCCAGTACTTC.